These 10 T cell receptor beta chains originate from one sample sequenced in a study of shared clonotypes between healthy human individuals. Clones were read by immunoSEQ multiplex PCR, and TCRdb kept only the in-frame ones, dropping some. The sample has 400,000 to 600,000 clones; about 96% are singletons. Sequenced material: naive CD4+ T cells sorted from blood. Subset defined: CD45RA+ positively selected. All receptors come from a woman aged 25 to 45 in good health.

The V call is TRBV2, the J call TRBJ1-1; 7 bases are a match to TRBD1. The germline gives CDR1 SNHLY, CDR2 FYNNEI. The trim removed 8 bases at V and 3 bases at J, leaving 12 bases unmatched. The CDR3 has 15 amino acids. The CDR3 DNA reads as TGTGCCAGCGCTCCGGGACAGCAGCGTTACACTGAAGCTTTCTTT. Encoded protein: CASAPGQQRYTEAFF.

V is TRBV9 and J is TRBJ2-2; D gene uncertain. Germline V gene sequence: CDR1 SGDLS, CDR2 YYNGEE. The CDR3 consists of 15 residues. V shed 4 bases and J shed 5 bases, with 15 bases lying between them. This chain's CDR3 is CASSPQRIATGELFF. DNA of the CDR3: TGTGCCAGCAGCCCTCAGAGAATTGCAACCGGGGAGCTGTTTTTT.

V is TRBV25-1 and J is TRBJ2-2, with TRBD1 identical over 9 bases. The germline CDR1 and CDR2 sequences are MGHDK and SYGVNS. V lost 2 bases and J lost 7; bases outside the gene matches: 5. The CDR3 totals 15 residues. In DNA form, the CDR3 reads TGTGCCAGCAGTGAAAAACAGGGGGCGGGCGGGGAGCTGTTTTTT. Its translation is CASSEKQGAGGELFF.

This clone was seen only once. The chain uses TRBV29-1 and TRBJ1-1; the D gene is possibly TRBD1 (5 bases). Trimming pared 6 bases from V and 5 bases from J, leaving 16 bases between. Germline lookup yields CDR1 SQVTM and CDR2 ANQGSEA. The CDR3 runs to 13 residues. CDR3 loop: CSVLLGPGTEAFF. CDR3 DNA: TGCAGCGTCCTGTTGGGACCGGGGACTGAAGCTTTCTTT. The full variable domain, rest sourced from reference TRBV29-1 and TRBJ1-1, is SAVISQKPSRDICQRGTSLTIQCQVDSQVTMMFWYRQQPGQSLTLIATANQGSEATYESGFVIDKFPISRPNLTFSTLTVSNMSPEDSSIYLCSVLLGPGTEAFFGQGTRLTVV.

The chain carries TRBV5-1 and TRBJ2-5, with TRBD2 matching 7 bases. CDR3 length equals 15 residues. Germline CDR1 and CDR2: SGHRS and YFSETQ. V was pared by 7 bases and J by 3 bases, with 12 bases of the junction left unmatched. The CDR3 region has the DNA TGCGCCAGCGGGCCCGGGTTTCTAGCGGAAGAGACCCAGTACTTC. Encoded protein: CASGPGFLAEETQYF.

The rearrangement joins TRBV28 to TRBJ2-7; D ambiguous. V lost 2 bases, J lost 2 bases, and 7 bases lay in between. The CDR3 length is 13 residues. Germline V gene lookup returns CDR1 MDHEN and CDR2 SYDVKM. CDR3 residues: CASSLGSPYEQYF. The DNA for the CDR3 is TGTGCCAGCAGTTTAGGATCGCCCTACGAGCAGTACTTC.

The chain has TRBV6-1 and TRBJ2-5; TRBD1 aligns across 10 bases. In germline, CDR1 is MNHNS, CDR2 SASEGT. The trim removed 2 bases at V and 2 bases at J, leaving 8 bases unmatched. The CDR3 length is 17 residues. The CDR3 region is CASSESRDRGHQETQYF. CDR3 nucleotides: TGTGCCAGCAGTGAATCCCGGGACAGGGGCCATCAAGAGACCCAGTACTTC.

The chain carries TRBV13 and TRBJ1-1; D remains unclear. CDR3 size: 14 residues. V was pared by 4 bases and J by 4 bases, with 13 bases between. Germline lookup yields CDR1 PRHDT and CDR2 FYEKMQ (reference sequence). CDR3 DNA: TGTGCCAGCAGCTCGATCCGGTGGGGCACTGAAGCTTTCTTT. Translating it yields CASSSIRWGTEAFF.

J is TRBJ2-7 and V is TRBV11-2, with 7 nucleotides matching TRBD1. V dropped 0 bases and J dropped 3; count of bases not matched to a gene: 8. Germline assignment: CDR1 SGHAT and CDR2 FQNNGV. The CDR3 runs to 16 residues. CDR3 amino acids: CASSLEVGRGIYEQYF. The CDR3 DNA is TGTGCCAGCAGCTTAGAGGTCGGCAGGGGGATCTACGAGCAGTACTTC.

The chain couples TRBV4-1 to TRBJ2-2; no reliable D call. Germline-derived CDR1 and CDR2 are MGHRA and YSYEKL. Deletions cut 2 bases from V and 2 bases from J, with 12 bases between. The CDR3 extends over 16 amino acids. CDR3: CASSQKVGLNTGELFF. The CDR3 DNA is TGCGCCAGCAGCCAAAAGGTTGGGCTTAACACCGGGGAGCTGTTTTTT.